These 2 T cell receptor beta chains were sequenced from one sample in a study of shared clonotypes between healthy human individuals. Repertoires were generated with immunoSEQ multiplex PCR, while TCRdb's copy carries only in-frame clones and drops some. The table includes roughly 2.6 million clones, more than 90% detected once. The material sequenced was naive CD4+ T cells sorted from blood. Noted subset: CD45RA+ positively selected. Receptor source: a man in his late teens or twenties in good health.

The chain recombines TRBV2 with TRBJ1-4; TRBD1 matches at 9 bases. The germline V gene encodes CDR1 SNHLY and CDR2 FYNNEI. V was pared by 7 bases and J by 8 bases, with 8 bases of the junction left unmatched. This CDR3 has 14 amino acids. CDR3 sequence (DNA): TGTGCCAGCATAAGGGACAGGGTCGGGGAAAAACTGTTTTTT. Amino acid sequence: CASIRDRVGEKLFF.

This chain uses TRBV7-9 with TRBJ2-7; 9 positions match TRBD2. The junction had 3 bases not matched to a gene; V was cut back by 1 base and J by 2 bases. Germline assignment: CDR1 SEHNR and CDR2 FQNEAQ (reference sequence). The CDR3 sequence is 15 residues long. CDR3 sequence: CASSLGSGGPYEQYF. The CDR3 DNA follows: TGTGCCAGCAGCTTAGGGAGCGGGGGGCCCTACGAGCAGTACTTC.